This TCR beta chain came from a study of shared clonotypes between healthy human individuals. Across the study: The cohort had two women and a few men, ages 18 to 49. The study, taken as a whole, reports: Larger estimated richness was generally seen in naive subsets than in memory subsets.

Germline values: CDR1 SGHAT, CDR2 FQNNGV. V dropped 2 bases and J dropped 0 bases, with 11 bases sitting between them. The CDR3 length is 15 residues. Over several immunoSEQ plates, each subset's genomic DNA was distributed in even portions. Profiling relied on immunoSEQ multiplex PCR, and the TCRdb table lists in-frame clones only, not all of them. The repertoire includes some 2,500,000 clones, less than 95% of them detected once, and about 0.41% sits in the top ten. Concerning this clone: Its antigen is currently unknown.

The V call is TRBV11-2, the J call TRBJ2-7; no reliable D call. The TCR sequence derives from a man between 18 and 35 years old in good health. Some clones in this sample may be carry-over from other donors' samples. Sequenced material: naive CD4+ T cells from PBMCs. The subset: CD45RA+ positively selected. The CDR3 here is CASSLFLASSYEQYF. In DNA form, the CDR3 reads TGTGCCAGCAGCTTATTTTTGGCTAGCTCCTACGAGCAGTACTTC.